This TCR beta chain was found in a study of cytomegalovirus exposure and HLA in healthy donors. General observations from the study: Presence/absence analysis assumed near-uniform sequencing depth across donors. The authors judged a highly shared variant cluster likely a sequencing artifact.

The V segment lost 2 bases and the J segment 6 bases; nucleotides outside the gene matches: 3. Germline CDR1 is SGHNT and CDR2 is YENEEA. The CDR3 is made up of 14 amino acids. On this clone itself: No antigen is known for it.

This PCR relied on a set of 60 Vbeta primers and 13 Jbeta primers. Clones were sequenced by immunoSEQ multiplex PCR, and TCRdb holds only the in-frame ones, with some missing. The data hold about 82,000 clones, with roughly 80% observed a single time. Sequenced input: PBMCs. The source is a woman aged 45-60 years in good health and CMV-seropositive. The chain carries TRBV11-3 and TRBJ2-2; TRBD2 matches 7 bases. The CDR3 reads CASSLRREPGELFF. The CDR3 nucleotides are TGTGCCAGCAGCTTAAGGCGGGAGCCCGGGGAGCTGTTTTTT.